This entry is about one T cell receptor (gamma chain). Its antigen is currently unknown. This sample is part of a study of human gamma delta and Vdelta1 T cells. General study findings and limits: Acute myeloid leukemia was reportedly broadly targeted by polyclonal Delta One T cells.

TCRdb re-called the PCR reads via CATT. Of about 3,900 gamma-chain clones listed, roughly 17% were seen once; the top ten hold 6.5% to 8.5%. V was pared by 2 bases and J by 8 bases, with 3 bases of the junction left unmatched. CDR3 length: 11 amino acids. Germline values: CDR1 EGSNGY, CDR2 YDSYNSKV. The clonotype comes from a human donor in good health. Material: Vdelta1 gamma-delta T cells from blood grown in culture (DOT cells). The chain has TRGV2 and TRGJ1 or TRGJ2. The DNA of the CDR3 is TGTGCCACCTGGGACGCCAATAAGAAACTCTTT. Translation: CATWDANKKLF.